The present T cell receptor (beta chain) was sequenced within a study of T cells in Graves' hyperthyroidism and ophthalmopathy. Regions amplified from RNA transcripts were the TCR beta CDR3 regions. HTBI primers were used for first-round RT-PCR of the TCR CDR3. A single record per CDR3 protein comes from TCRdb applying MiXCR to the multiplex PCR reads. The sample contains about 290,000 distinct CDR3 sequences, roughly 13% of which appear only once. The sample holds many counts of this clonotype. The germline V gene has CDR1 SGHAT and CDR2 FQDESV (reference sequence). V gave up 5 bases and J gave up 4 bases; unmatched junction bases: 10. This CDR3 is 15 amino acids long.

The sample taken for sequencing was blood. This sequence was found in a woman aged 30 to 39 with Graves' hyperthyroidism that later progressed to Graves' ophthalmopathy. The genes are TRBV11-1 and TRBJ2-7; 8 bases are shared with TRBD1. In DNA, the CDR3 is TGTGCCAGCAGCAGCCTCGCAGGGGGCAAGTACGAGCAGTACTTC. Amino acids: CASSSLAGGKYEQYF.